Sequencing of this TCR beta chain was carried out in a study of shared clonotypes between healthy human individuals. Study-wide results and caveats: Rarefaction analysis demonstrated incomplete sorted-subset sequencing notwithstanding large depth.

Germline CDR1 reads SNHLY; CDR2 reads FYNNEI. Trimming stripped 4 bases from V and 6 bases from J, with 15 bases between. The CDR3 consists of 14 residues. With regard to this clone: As yet, its antigen is unknown.

This was a deep-level run. In the original analysis: Filtering was not the same, since immunoSEQ gave junction-only sequences without quality scores. Using immunoSEQ multiplex PCR, the repertoire was profiled, and TCRdb retains in-frame clones only, with some absent. Clonal size and the V and J genes are those of that table, whereas D and trimming came from the DNA. The sample gives about 1.1 million clones, 60% to 80% of which show up once; 0.89% is in the top ten. The material sequenced was memory CD4+ T cells from PBMCs. This sample's subset: CD45RA-negative fraction. The gene calls are TRBV2 and TRBJ1-1; D perhaps matches TRBD1 (5 bases). This TCR was sampled from a man younger than 30 in good health. Some clones in this sample may be carry-over from other donors' samples. In DNA, the CDR3 is TGTGCCAGCAGTGCGGGACGTGGGAGGGCTGAAGCTTTCTTT. Its translation: CASSAGRGRAEAFF.